This T cell receptor beta chain was retrieved from a study of blood T cell repertoires in COVID-19. Overall study context: Samples of COVID-19 (acute and convalescent) were obtained from the United States, Italy and Spain. PBMCs, B-cell-depleted T cells, or T cells were the source of the cDNA or gDNA that made up the material.

In the source study's methods: Reference gene primers were amplified, and this amplification served to estimate nucleated cell counts. The data were produced by immunoSEQ multiplex PCR, yet TCRdb's version contains in-frame clones alone and is incomplete. For V, J and clone size, that table is used; D and trimming come from the DNA. The data contain approximately 210,000 clones, just over 85% of them singletons. The sequence derives from a man aged 30 to 45 who had recovered from COVID-19. Sequenced: peripheral blood.

The CDR3 DNA reads TGTGCCAGCAGTGACACAGGGCCTGGGGCCAACGTCCTGACTTTC. Protein: CASSDTGPGANVLTF. This chain uses TRBV2 with TRBJ2-6; possibly TRBD1 for D (6 bases). The CDR3 totals 15 residues. V was shortened by 3 bases and J by 2 bases, with 8 bases between the two germline ends. Germline CDR1 SNHLY, CDR2 FYNNEI.